This is a list of T cell receptor beta chains from one sample in a study of shared clonotypes between healthy human individuals. Generated by immunoSEQ multiplex PCR, the TCRdb table keeps only in-frame clones and is missing some. Found here are about 2.4 million clones, approximately 92% of them singletons; the top ten hold roughly 0.14%. Input material: naive CD4+ T cells sorted from blood. The origin of the receptors is a man younger than 30 in good health. CDR3s include the opening cysteine and the closing phenylalanine or tryptophan. Each record gives: V gene, clone size, D gene, J gene, CDR3 DNA, CDR3 protein. D genes are given only for firm matches. Expanded clones are given a class, and other clones once, few, many or no size at all.

TRBV18,-,TRBD2,TRBJ2-3,TGTGCCAGCTCTAAAAAGGGAGCGGGAGGCACAGATACGCAGTATTTT,CASSKKGAGGTDTQYF
TRBV4-1,-,-,TRBJ1-3,TGCGCCAGCAGCCAATTCAGGGCTGGAAACACCATATATTTT,CASSQFRAGNTIYF
TRBV6-5,-,-,TRBJ1-1,TGTGCCAGCAGTTATCTACGGAACACTGAAGCTTTCTTT,CASSYLRNTEAFF
TRBV6-5,-,-,TRBJ2-5,TGTGCCAGCAGCTATGACAGACTCCAAGAGACCCAGTACTTC,CASSYDRLQETQYF
TRBV9,-,TRBD1,TRBJ2-3,TGTGCCAGCAGCGTTAGTGACAGGGGGCAGGGAGATACGCAGTATTTT,CASSVSDRGQGDTQYF
TRBV30,-,-,TRBJ1-6,TGTGCCTGGAGTGGGTCCAGGGTCAATTCACCCCTCCACTTT,CAWSGSRVNSPLHF
TRBV28,-,-,TRBJ2-7,TGTGCCAGCAGTTTAACAGTCTTTTCCTACGAGCAGTACTTC,CASSLTVFSYEQYF
TRBV5-6,-,-,TRBJ1-6,TGTGCCAGCAGCGTGCAGGGGAGCTCCTATAATTCACCCCTCCACTTT,CASSVQGSSYNSPLHF
TRBV30,-,-,TRBJ2-5,TGTGCCTGGAGTATAGGTGTCCAAGAGACCCAGTACTTC,CAWSIGVQETQYF
TRBV7-9,-,-,TRBJ2-1,TGTGCCAGCAGCCTCCCCCCGTCCCATAATGAGCAGTTCTTC,CASSLPPSHNEQFF
TRBV5-1,-,-,TRBJ1-2,TGCGCCAGCAGCTTCCCGGACAGCTCTTATGGCTACACCTTC,CASSFPDSSYGYTF
TRBV2,-,TRBD2,TRBJ2-1,TGTGCCAGCAGCGGACTAGCGGGAGGGCCCGGCTACAATGAGCAGTTCTTC,CASSGLAGGPGYNEQFF
TRBV6-5,-,TRBD2,TRBJ2-2,TGTGCCAGCAGGGTAGCGGGGAACACCGGGGAGCTGTTTTTT,CASRVAGNTGELFF
TRBV11-2,-,TRBD2,TRBJ2-7,TGTGCCAGCACCCCCGGACTAGCGGGACCCTACGAGCAGTACTTC,CASTPGLAGPYEQYF
TRBV10-3,-,-,TRBJ1-3,TGTGCCAGCAGTCGACTACACTCTGGAAACACCATATATTTT,CASSRLHSGNTIYF
TRBV5-1,-,TRBD1,TRBJ2-2,TGCGCCAGCAGCCCGGGACAGAGAAACACCGGGGAGCTGTTTTTT,CASSPGQRNTGELFF
TRBV6-5,-,TRBD2,TRBJ2-7,TGTGCCAGCGGACTGAGCGGGGGTCATTTGTTC,CASGLSGGHLF
TRBV5-5,-,-,TRBJ1-2,TGTGCCAGCAGCTTGGGTCCAGGGTCGAACTATGGCTACACCTTC,CASSLGPGSNYGYTF
TRBV13,-,-,TRBJ2-1,TGTGCCAGCAGCGATGGGACTTCCCACTTCCACAATGAGCAGTTCTTC,CASSDGTSHFHNEQFF
TRBV5-6,-,-,TRBJ2-7,TGTGCCAGCAGCTTCCAGGGGGGCTCCTACGAGCAGTACTTC,CASSFQGGSYEQYF
TRBV25-1,-,-,TRBJ1-4,TGTGCCAGCAGTGCAGGGAGGGAGGGCGAAAAACTGTTTTTT,CASSAGREGEKLFF
TRBV5-5,-,TRBD1,TRBJ1-4,TGTTCATCGCAAAGGTGGCCGGGACAGACTAATGAAAAACTGTTTTTT,CSSQRWPGQTNEKLFF
TRBV15,-,-,TRBJ2-1,TGTGCCACCAGCAAGGAGGTTGAGCAGTTCTTC,CATSKEVEQFF
TRBV9,few,-,TRBJ1-2,TGTGCCAGCAGCGCCGTTGAGGTGCAGGGAGAGGGCTACACCTTC,CASSAVEVQGEGYTF
TRBV4-1,-,TRBD2,TRBJ2-5,TGCGCCAGCCGGAAGATTGGAGGGAGCGGGAAACAAGAGACCCAGTACTTC,CASRKIGGSGKQETQYF
TRBV5-1,once,-,TRBJ2-7,TGCGCCAGCAGCTTGGGACCGACAGTACATGTCTCCTACGAGCAGTACTTC,CASSLGPTVHVSYEQYF
TRBV30,-,-,TRBJ2-3,TGTGCCTGGAGTGCGGGAGATACGCAGTATTTT,CAWSAGDTQYF
TRBV6-5,-,-,TRBJ2-7,TGTGCCAGCAGTGCTAATTCGGGGTTCCCCTACGAGCAGTACTTC,CASSANSGFPYEQYF
TRBV4-1,-,-,TRBJ1-3,TGCGCCAGCAGCCAACCAGGGGCTGGAAACACCATATATTTT,CASSQPGAGNTIYF
TRBV2,-,TRBD1,TRBJ1-1,TGTGCCAGCAGTGTATGGACAGGCCCTACAAAGGCGAACACTGAAGCTTTCTTT,CASSVWTGPTKANTEAFF
TRBV6-5,-,TRBD2,TRBJ2-5,TGTGCCAGCAATCGTCCTAGCGGACAAGAGACCCAGTACTTC,CASNRPSGQETQYF
TRBV29-1,-,-,TRBJ2-7,TGCAGCGTTGAAGTCCAGGGGGGATCCTACGAGCAGTACTTC,CSVEVQGGSYEQYF
TRBV2,-,TRBD1,TRBJ1-5,TGTGCCAGCACCGGGACAGCTAGCAATCAGCCCCAGCATTTT,CASTGTASNQPQHF
TRBV10-3,-,-,TRBJ1-1,TGTGCCTCCACAGGGACGGGGTACACTGAAGCTTTCTTT,CASTGTGYTEAFF
TRBV30,-,-,TRBJ2-5,TGTGCCTGGAGTCAGGGAGAAGAGACCCAGTACTTC,CAWSQGEETQYF
TRBV7-2,-,-,TRBJ2-5,TGTGCCAGCAGCTGGCCCGGGACAAGAGCTCAAGAGACCCAGTACTTC,CASSWPGTRAQETQYF
TRBV4-3,-,-,TRBJ2-3,TGCGCCAGCAGCCAGATAGTGCACACAGATACGCAGTATTTT,CASSQIVHTDTQYF
TRBV10-3,-,TRBD2,TRBJ2-5,TGTGCCATCAGTGATGGGGACTACGCTCAAGAGACCCAGTACTTC,CAISDGDYAQETQYF
TRBV5-1,-,TRBD2,TRBJ2-2,TGCGCCAGCAGCTGGCAGGGACTAGCGGGGGGCCGAAACACCGGGGAGCTGTTTTTT,CASSWQGLAGGRNTGELFF
TRBV30,-,TRBD2,TRBJ2-7,TGCGCCTGGAGTGCCAAGGCCTCCGGACTAGCGGGAAACGGGCGTAACGAGCAGTACTTC,CAWSAKASGLAGNGRNEQYF
TRBV4-1,-,-,TRBJ2-7,TGCGCCAGCAGCCAAGGGGCGGCTCCCGAGCAGTACTTC,CASSQGAAPEQYF
TRBV6-1,once,TRBD2,TRBJ2-7,TGTGCCAGCAGTGAACGGTTTGCAGCGGGGGGTACCTACGAGCAGTACTTC,CASSERFAAGGTYEQYF
TRBV11-3,once,TRBD2,TRBJ2-3,TGTGCCAGCAGCTTAGGGGGGGACTACTTCACAGATACGCAGTATTTT,CASSLGGDYFTDTQYF
TRBV2,-,TRBD1,TRBJ1-6,TGTGCCAGCCGTAACGCCGGGACAGGGCATTCACCCCTCCACTTT,CASRNAGTGHSPLHF